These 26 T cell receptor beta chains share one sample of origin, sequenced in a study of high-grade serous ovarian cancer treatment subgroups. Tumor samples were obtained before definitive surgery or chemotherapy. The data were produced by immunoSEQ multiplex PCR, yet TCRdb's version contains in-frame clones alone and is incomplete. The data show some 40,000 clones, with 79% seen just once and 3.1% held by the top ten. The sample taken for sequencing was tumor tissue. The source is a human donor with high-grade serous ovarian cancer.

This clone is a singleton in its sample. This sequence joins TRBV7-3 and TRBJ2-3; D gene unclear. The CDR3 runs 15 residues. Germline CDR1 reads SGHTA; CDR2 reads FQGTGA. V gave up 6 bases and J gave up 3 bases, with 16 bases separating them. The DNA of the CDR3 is TGTGCCAGCAGTTCAACCTTAGGGTCGACAGATACGCAGTATTTT. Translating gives CASSSTLGSTDTQYF.

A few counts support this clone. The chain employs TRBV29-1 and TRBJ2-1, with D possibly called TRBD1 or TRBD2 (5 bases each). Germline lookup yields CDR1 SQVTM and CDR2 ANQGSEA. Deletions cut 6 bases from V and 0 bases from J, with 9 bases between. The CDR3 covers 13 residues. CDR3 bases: TGCAGCGTATGGGGGAGCTCCTACAATGAGCAGTTCTTC. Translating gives CSVWGSSYNEQFF.

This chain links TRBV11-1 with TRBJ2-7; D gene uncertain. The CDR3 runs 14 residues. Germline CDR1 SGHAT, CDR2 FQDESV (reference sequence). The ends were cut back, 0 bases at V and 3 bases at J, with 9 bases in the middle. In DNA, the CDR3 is TGTGCCAGCAGCTTAGCTACAGCCAACTACGAGCAGTACTTC. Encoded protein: CASSLATANYEQYF.

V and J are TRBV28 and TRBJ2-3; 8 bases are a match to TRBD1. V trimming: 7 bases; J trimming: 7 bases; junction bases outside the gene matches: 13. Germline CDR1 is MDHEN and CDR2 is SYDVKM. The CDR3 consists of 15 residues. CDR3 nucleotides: TGTGCCAGCACTTTTCTCCACAGGGGGATCTATACGCAGTATTTT. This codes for CASTFLHRGIYTQYF.

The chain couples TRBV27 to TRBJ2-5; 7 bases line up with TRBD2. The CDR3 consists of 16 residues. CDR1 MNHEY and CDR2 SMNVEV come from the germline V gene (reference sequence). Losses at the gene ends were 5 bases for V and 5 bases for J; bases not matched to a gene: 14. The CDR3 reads CASSKAEAGAVETQYF. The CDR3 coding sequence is TGTGCCAGCAGTAAGGCTGAGGCGGGAGCGGTGGAGACCCAGTACTTC.

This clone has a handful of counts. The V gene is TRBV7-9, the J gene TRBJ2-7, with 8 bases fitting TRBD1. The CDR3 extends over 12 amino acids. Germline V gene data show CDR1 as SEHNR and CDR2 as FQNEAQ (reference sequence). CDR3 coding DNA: TGTGCATGTGGACAGGGCACCTACGAGCAGTACTTC. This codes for CACGQGTYEQYF.

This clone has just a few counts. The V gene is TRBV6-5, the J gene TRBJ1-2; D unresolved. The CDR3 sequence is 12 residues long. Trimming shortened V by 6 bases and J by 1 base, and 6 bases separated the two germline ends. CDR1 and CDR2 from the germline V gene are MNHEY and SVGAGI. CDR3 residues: CASRHSNYGYTF. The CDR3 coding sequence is TGTGCCAGCAGACACAGTAACTATGGCTACACCTTC.

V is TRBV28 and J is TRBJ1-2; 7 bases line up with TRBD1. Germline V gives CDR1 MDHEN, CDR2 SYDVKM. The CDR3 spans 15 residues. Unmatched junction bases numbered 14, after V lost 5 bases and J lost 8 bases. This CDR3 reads CASSTSLNPGQGYTF. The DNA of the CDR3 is TGTGCCAGCAGTACGTCCCTTAACCCGGGACAGGGCTACACCTTC.

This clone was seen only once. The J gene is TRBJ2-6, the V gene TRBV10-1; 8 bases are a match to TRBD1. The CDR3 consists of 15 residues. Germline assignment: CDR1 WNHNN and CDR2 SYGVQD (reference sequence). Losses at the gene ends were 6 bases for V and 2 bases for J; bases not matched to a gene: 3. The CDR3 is CASRPGGAGANVLTF. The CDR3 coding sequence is TGCGCCAGCAGACCAGGGGGCGCTGGGGCCAACGTCCTGACTTTC.

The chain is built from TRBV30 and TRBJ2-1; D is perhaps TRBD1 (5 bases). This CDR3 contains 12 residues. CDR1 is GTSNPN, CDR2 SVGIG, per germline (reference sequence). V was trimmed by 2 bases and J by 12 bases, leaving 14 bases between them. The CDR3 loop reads CAWSLDKCAQFF. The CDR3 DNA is TGTGCCTGGAGTCTGGACAAATGTGCGCAGTTCTTC.

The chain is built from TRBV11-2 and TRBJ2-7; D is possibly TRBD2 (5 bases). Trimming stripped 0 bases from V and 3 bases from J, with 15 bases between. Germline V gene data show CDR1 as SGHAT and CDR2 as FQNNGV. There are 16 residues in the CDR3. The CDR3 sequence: CASSLEAGLTLYEQYF. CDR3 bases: TGTGCCAGCAGCTTAGAGGCAGGACTGACCCTCTACGAGCAGTACTTC.

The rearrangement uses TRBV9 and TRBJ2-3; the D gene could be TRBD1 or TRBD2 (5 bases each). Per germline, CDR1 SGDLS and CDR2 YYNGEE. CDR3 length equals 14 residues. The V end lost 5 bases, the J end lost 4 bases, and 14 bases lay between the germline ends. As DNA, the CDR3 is TGTGCCAGCAGGCCGGGACCCCCTTCAGATACGCAGTATTTT. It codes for CASRPGPPSDTQYF.

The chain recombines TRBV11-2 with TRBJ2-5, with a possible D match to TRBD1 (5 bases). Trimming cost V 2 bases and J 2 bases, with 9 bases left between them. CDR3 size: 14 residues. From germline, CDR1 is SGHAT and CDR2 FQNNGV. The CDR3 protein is CASSLRGQQETQYF. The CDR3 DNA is TGTGCCAGCAGCTTAAGGGGTCAACAAGAGACCCAGTACTTC.

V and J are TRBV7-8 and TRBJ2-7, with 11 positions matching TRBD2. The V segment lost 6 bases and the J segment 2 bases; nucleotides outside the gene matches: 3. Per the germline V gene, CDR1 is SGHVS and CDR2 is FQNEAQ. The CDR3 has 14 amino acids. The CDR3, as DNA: TGTGCCAGCAGGAAACTAGCGGGAGCCTACGAGCAGTACTTC. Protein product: CASRKLAGAYEQYF.

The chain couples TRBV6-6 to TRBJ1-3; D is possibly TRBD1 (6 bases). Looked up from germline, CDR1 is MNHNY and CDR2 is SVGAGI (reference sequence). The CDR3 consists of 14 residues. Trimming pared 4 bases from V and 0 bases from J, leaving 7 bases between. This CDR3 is CASSSDSSGNTIYF. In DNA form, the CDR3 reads TGTGCCAGCAGTTCGGACAGCTCTGGAAACACCATATATTTT.

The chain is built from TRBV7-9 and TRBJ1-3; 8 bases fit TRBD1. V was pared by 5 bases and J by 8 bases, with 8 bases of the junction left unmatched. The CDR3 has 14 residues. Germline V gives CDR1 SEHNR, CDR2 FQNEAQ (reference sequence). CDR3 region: CASSPRGLRDTIYF. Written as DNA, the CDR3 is TGTGCCAGCAGCCCCAGGGGGCTTAGGGACACCATATATTTT.

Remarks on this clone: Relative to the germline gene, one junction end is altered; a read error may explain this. CDR3 nucleotide sequence: TGTGCCGCCTCGGGGGCGTCTAAGTATGGCTACACCTTC. Protein sequence: CAASGASKYGYTF. The chain uses TRBV28 and TRBJ1-2, with a tentative D call TRBD1 (6 bases). In germline, CDR1 is MDHEN, CDR2 SYDVKM. The CDR3 extends over 13 amino acids.

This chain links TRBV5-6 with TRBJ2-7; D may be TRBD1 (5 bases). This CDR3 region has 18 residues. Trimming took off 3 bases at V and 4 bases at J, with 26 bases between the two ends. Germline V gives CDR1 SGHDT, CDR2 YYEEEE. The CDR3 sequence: CASSSPSDSPFSWYEQYF. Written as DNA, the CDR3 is TGTGCCAGCAGCTCCCCATCAGACAGTCCCTTTTCCTGGTACGAGCAGTACTTC.

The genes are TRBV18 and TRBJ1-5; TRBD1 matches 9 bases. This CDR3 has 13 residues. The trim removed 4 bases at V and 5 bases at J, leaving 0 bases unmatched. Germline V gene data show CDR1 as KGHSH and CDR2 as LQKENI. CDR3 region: CASSRTGDQPQHF. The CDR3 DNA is TGTGCCAGCTCACGGACAGGGGATCAGCCCCAGCATTTT.

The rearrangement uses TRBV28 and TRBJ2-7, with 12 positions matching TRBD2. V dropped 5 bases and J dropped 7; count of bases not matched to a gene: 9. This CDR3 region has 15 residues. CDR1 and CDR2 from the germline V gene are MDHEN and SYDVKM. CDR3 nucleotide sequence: TGTGCCAGCAGTCTTTCAACTAGCGGGAGGCAAGAGCAGTACTTC. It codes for CASSLSTSGRQEQYF.

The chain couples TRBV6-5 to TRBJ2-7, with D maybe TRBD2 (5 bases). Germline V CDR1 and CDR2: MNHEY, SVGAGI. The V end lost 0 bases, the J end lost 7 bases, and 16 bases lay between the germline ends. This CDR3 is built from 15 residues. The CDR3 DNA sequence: TGTGCCAGCAGTTACTCTGAGGGTCCGCGTTATGAGCAGTACTTC. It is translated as CASSYSEGPRYEQYF.

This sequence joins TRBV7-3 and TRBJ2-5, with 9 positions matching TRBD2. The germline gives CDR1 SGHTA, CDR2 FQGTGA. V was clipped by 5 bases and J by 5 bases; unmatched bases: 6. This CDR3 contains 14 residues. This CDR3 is CASSPSGNQETQYF. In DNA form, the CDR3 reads TGTGCCAGCAGCCCTAGCGGGAATCAGGAGACCCAGTACTTC.

The CDR3 loop is CASSDQGAMHYGYTF. The CDR3 nucleotides are TGTGCCAGTAGTGACCAGGGGGCGATGCACTATGGCTACACCTTC. V usage is TRBV19 and J usage is TRBJ1-2, with 8 bases aligning to TRBD1. V lost 5 bases and J lost 3; bases outside the gene matches: 8. Per germline, CDR1 LNHDA and CDR2 SQIVND (reference sequence). There are 15 residues in the CDR3.

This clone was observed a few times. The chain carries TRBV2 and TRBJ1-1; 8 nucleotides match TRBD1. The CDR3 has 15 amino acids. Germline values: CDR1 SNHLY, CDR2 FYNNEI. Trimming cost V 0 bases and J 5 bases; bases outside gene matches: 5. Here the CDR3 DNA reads TGTGCCAGCAGTGAAGCGAGACAGGGGAGGACTGAAGCTTTCTTT. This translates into CASSEARQGRTEAFF.

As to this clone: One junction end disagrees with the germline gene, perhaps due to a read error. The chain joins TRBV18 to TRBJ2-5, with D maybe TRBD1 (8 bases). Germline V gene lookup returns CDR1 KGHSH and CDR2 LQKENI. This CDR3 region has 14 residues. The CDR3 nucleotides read TGTGCCAGCTCCCCACAGGGGGGGCAAGAGACCCAGTACTTC. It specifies CASSPQGGQETQYF.

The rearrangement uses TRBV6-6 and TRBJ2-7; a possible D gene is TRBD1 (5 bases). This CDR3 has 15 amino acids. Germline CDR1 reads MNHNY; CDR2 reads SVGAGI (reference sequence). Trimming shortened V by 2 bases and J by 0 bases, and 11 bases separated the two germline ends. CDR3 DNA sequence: TGTGCCAGCAGTTACCCCGACAGAAACTCCTACGAGCAGTACTTC. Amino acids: CASSYPDRNSYEQYF.